This T cell receptor (beta chain) was observed in a study of T cells expressing NK-cell markers. As the method of synthesis, 5'RACE template switching with UMIs yielded TCR beta cDNA. TCRdb processed the 5' RACE reads again and assigns one entry to each CDR3 protein, with no DNA. The sample includes 400,000 to 500,000 distinct CDR3 sequences. Germline CDR1 reads KGHSH; CDR2 reads LQKENI. The length of the CDR3 is 15 residues. This TCR came from a woman between 18 and 70 years old in good health. The gene calls are TRBV18 and TRBJ1-5. Material: blood T cells: a sorted CD56 or NKG2C T cell subset, CD4+ or CD8+ T cells, or bulk PBMC T cells (not recorded which). The chain's CDR3 is CASSPPSASGQPQHF.